The clone carrying this T cell receptor (beta chain) was counted only a few times. What it binds is unknown. CDR1 and CDR2 (germline): MNHEY, SVGEGT. The CDR3 has 14 amino acids. V lost 2 bases to trimming and J lost 0 bases, with 5 bases between them. This entry is derived from a study of T cell responses to AZD1222 COVID-19 vaccine. Study-level findings and limits: Baseline serostatus was positive in only a handful of AZD1222 recipients. Nearly half of the spike-specific TCRs reportedly recognize variant regions that carry no mutations. Increases in Spike-specific TCR breadth and depth were seen after two AZD1222 doses. White British ancestry dominated among donors, who included more females, and clonal diversity was possibly underestimated.

Assay used: immunoSEQ multiplex PCR; TCRdb lists only in-frame clones, some missing. The data contain 95,000 to 150,000 clones, roughly nine tenths of them seen just once; the ten biggest clones take up under 3.5%. V gene TRBV6-2 or TRBV6-3 combines with J gene TRBJ2-4; no reliable D call. Here the sequenced sample was peripheral blood, taken on day 0 of AZD1222 vaccination. The TCR was taken from an adult in good health. CDR3 coding DNA: TGTGCCAGCAGTTACCGGCTAGCCAAAAACATTCAGTACTTC. Amino acids: CASSYRLAKNIQYF.